This TCR beta chain was identified in a study of neoadjuvant anti-PD-1 for oral cavity cancer. In the case of this clone: Antigen: not known.

As to time point: after neoadjuvant nivolumab, at surgical resection. The assay was immunoSEQ multiplex PCR, and TCRdb's table has in-frame clones only and misses some. The repertoire includes over 65,000 clones, roughly 90% of them detected once, and approximately 2.6% sits in the top ten. CDR1 is MNHEY, CDR2 SMNVEV, per germline (reference sequence). This CDR3 has 14 amino acids. V was trimmed by 7 bases and J by 4 bases, leaving 16 bases between them. Study-wide results and caveats: Non-responders to neoadjuvant nivolumab had significantly more clonal PBMC T cells than responders.

The source is a person aged 40 to 85 with oral cavity squamous cell carcinoma. The sequencing here drew on PBMCs, taken after nivolumab (anti-PD-1) treatment. The genes are TRBV27 and TRBJ2-5; D tentatively fits TRBD1 or TRBD2 (6 bases each). This CDR3 is CASTRRGGRETQYF. The CDR3, as DNA: TGTGCCAGCACCCGGAGAGGGGGGAGAGAGACCCAGTACTTC.